This TCR beta chain comes out of a study of T cells in Graves' hyperthyroidism and ophthalmopathy. TCR beta CDR3 regions were amplified from RNA transcripts. Primed by the HTBI set, a first-round RT-PCR was run on the TCR CDR3. TCRdb re-analysed the multiplex PCR reads in MiXCR, keeping a single row per CDR3 protein. The top ten clones hold around 50% of a sample with a few hundred thousand distinct CDR3 sequences, roughly 21% of them seen once. This clonotype was counted at least ten times. The germline V and J ends were trimmed by 2 bases and 10 bases, with 15 bases remaining between them. This CDR3 contains 15 residues. Germline V gene lookup returns CDR1 SGHVS and CDR2 FQNEAQ.

The V and J genes are TRBV7-8 and TRBJ1-6; possible D gene TRBD1, 6 bases. The clonotype comes from a woman in her forties or fifties with Graves' hyperthyroidism. The sample comprised blood. The CDR3: CASSLLTGIPSPLHF. The CDR3 nucleotides are TGTGCCAGCAGCTTACTCACAGGGATACCCTCACCCCTCCACTTT.